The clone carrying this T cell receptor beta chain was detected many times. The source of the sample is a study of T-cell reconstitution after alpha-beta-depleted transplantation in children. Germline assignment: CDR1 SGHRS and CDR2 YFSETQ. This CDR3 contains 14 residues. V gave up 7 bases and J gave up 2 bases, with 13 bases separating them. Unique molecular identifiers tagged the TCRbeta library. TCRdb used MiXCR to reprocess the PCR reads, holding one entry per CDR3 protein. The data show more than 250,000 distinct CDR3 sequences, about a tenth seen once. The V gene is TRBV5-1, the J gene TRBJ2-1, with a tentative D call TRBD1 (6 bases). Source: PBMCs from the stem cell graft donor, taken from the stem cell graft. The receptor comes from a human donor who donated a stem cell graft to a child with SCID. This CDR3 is CASGYRDTYNEQFF. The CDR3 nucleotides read TGCGCCAGCGGCTACCGGGACACCTACAATGAGCAGTTCTTC.